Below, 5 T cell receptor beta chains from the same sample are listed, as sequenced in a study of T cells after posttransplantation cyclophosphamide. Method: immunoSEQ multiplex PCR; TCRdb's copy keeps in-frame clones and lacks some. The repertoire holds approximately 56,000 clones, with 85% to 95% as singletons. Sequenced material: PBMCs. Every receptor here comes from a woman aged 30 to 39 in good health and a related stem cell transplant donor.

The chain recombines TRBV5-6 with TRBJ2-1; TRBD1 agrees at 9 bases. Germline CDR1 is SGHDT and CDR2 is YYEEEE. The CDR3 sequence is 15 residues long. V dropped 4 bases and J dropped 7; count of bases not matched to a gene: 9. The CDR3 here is CASSMDRGFSNEQFF. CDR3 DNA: TGTGCCAGCAGCATGGACAGGGGTTTTTCGAATGAGCAGTTCTTC. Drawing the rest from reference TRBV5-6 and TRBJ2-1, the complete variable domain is DAGVTQSPTHLIKTRGQQVTLRCSPKSGHDTVSWYQQALGQGPQFIFQYYEEEERQRGNFPDRFSGHQFPNYSSELNVNALLLGDSALYLCASSMDRGFSNEQFFGPGTRLTVL.

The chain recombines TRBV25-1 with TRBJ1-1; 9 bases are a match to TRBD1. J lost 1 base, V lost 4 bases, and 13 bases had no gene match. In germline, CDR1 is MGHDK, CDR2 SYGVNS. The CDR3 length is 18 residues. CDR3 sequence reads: CASSGRSVRTGENTEAFF. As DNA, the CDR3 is TGTGCCAGCAGTGGCAGATCGGTAAGGACAGGGGAGAACACTGAAGCTTTCTTT.

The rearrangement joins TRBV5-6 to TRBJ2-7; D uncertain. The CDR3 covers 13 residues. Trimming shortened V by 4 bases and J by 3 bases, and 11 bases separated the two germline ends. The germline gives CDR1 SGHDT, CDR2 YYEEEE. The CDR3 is CASSRLDGYEQYF. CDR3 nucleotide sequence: TGTGCCAGCAGCAGACTCGACGGCTACGAGCAGTACTTC.

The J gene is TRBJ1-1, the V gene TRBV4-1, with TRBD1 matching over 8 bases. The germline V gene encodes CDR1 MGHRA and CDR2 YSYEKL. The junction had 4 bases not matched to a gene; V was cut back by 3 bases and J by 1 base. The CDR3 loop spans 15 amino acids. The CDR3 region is CASSQTGTGNTEAFF. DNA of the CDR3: TGCGCCAGCAGCCAGACCGGGACAGGGAACACTGAAGCTTTCTTT.

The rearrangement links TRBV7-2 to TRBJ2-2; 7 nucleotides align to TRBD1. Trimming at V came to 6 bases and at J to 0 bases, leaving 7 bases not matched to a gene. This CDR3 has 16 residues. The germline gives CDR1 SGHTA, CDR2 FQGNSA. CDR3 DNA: TGTGCCAGCAGACTACAGGGGCCCCCGAACACCGGGGAGCTGTTTTTT. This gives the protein CASRLQGPPNTGELFF. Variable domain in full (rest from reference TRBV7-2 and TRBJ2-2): GAGVSQSPSNKVTEKGKDVELRCDPISGHTALYWYRQSLGQGLEFLIYFQGNSAPDKSGLPSDRFSAERTGGSVSTLTIQRTQQEDSAVYLCASRLQGPPNTGELFFGEGSRLTVL.